Each of the 30 T cell receptor beta chains below was sequenced from the same sample in a study of T cells in Graves' hyperthyroidism and ophthalmopathy. Researchers amplified the TCR beta CDR3 regions from RNA transcripts. The study used the HTBI primer set for a first-round RT-PCR of the TCR CDR3. MiXCR, run by TCRdb on the multiplex PCR reads, gives a single entry per CDR3 protein. This sample yields approximately 700,000 distinct CDR3 sequences, of which 45% are seen a single time; less than 9% belongs to the top ten. Specimen: peripheral blood or thyroid tissue (not recorded which). The receptors were gathered from an adult man with Graves' disease, either hyperthyroidism or ophthalmopathy (not recorded which).

This clonotype occurred many times. V usage is TRBV11-2 and J usage is TRBJ1-1; tentatively, D is TRBD1 (6 bases). Germline V gene data show CDR1 as SGHAT and CDR2 as FQNNGV. The CDR3 has 13 amino acids. V was cut by 2 bases and J by 6 bases, with 10 bases left in between. The CDR3 sequence: CASSLTGAAEAFF. The CDR3 DNA follows: TGTGCCAGCAGCTTAACGGGGGCGGCTGAAGCTTTCTTT.

The rearrangement joins TRBV5-5 to TRBJ1-1; a weak D match, TRBD1 (5 bases). The CDR3 is 17 amino acids. The germline V gene encodes CDR1 SGHKS and CDR2 YYEKEE (reference sequence). Trimming shortened V by 0 bases and J by 0 bases, and 15 bases separated the two germline ends. CDR3 nucleotides: TGTGCCAGCAGCTTGGAAGGGTGGGGGGAGATGAACACTGAAGCTTTCTTT. It is translated as CASSLEGWGEMNTEAFF.

The genes are TRBV7-3 and TRBJ2-5; the match to TRBD1 covers 8 bases. V was clipped by 5 bases and J by 7 bases; unmatched bases: 9. Per the germline V gene, CDR1 is SGHTA and CDR2 is FQGTGA. The CDR3 consists of 14 residues. The CDR3 here is CASSPPDRVGTQYF. The DNA of the CDR3 is TGTGCCAGCAGCCCTCCGGACAGGGTCGGGACCCAGTACTTC. Full variable domain (rest looked up from reference TRBV7-3 and TRBJ2-5): GAGVSQTPSNKVTEKGKYVELRCDPISGHTALYWYRQSLGQGPEFLIYFQGTGAADDSGLPNDRFFAVRPEGSVSTLKIQRTERGDSAVYLCASSPPDRVGTQYFGPGTRLLVL.

This clonotype was observed many times. The gene calls are TRBV15 and TRBJ2-7; the D gene could be TRBD1 or TRBD2 (5 bases each). The germline CDR1 and CDR2 sequences are LNHNV and YYDKDF (reference sequence). The ends were cut back, 0 bases at V and 0 bases at J, with 12 bases in the middle. The CDR3 length is 16 residues. The CDR3 here is CATSRDRAGSSYEQYF. DNA of the CDR3: TGTGCCACCAGCAGAGATCGGGCAGGGAGCTCCTACGAGCAGTACTTC. The full variable domain, completed using reference TRBV15 and TRBJ2-7, is DAMVIQNPRYQVTQFGKPVTLSCSQTLNHNVMYWYQQKSSQAPKLLFHYYDKDFNNEADTPDNFQSRRPNTSFCFLDIRSPGLGDTAMYLCATSRDRAGSSYEQYFGPGTRLTVT.

This clonotype appeared a few times. This chain joins TRBV11-2 and TRBJ2-7; weak D call: TRBD2 (6 bases). Germline V gives CDR1 SGHAT, CDR2 FQNNGV. The CDR3 contains 15 residues. Between the trimmed V and J ends, which lost 1 base and 0 bases, there was a span of 10 bases. CDR3 amino acids: CASSLVDGSSYEQYF. DNA of the CDR3: TGTGCCAGCAGCTTAGTTGACGGGAGCTCCTACGAGCAGTACTTC.

This clonotype was counted many times. The chain uses TRBV29-1 and TRBJ1-1; tentatively, D is TRBD1 (5 bases). V lost 6 bases and J lost 6, with 11 bases in between. The CDR3 is 11 amino acids. CDR1 is SQVTM and CDR2 is ANQGSEA in the germline V gene. CDR3 nucleotide sequence: TGCAGCGTAAAGGACACACCTGAAGCTTTCTTT. It encodes CSVKDTPEAFF.

In its sample, this clonotype was seen a few times. The chain employs TRBV29-1 and TRBJ2-7; a weak D match, TRBD1 (6 bases). Germline CDR1 is SQVTM and CDR2 is ANQGSEA. The CDR3 covers 15 residues. Between the trimmed V and J ends, which lost 0 bases and 4 bases, there was a span of 16 bases. In DNA form, the CDR3 reads TGCAGCGTTGAAGATCGAGAGGGGGTCGTGTACGAGCAGTACTTC. It yields the protein CSVEDREGVVYEQYF.

This clonotype was counted a few times. The gene calls are TRBV7-9 and TRBJ1-1, with D unclear. The CDR3 contains 15 residues. V shed 1 base and J shed 4 bases, with 13 bases lying between them. Looked up from germline, CDR1 is SEHNR and CDR2 is FQNEAQ (reference sequence). CDR3 in amino acids: CASSLGTRKGTEAFF. The CDR3 DNA sequence: TGTGCCAGCAGCTTAGGAACCCGAAAGGGCACTGAAGCTTTCTTT.

In regard to this clonotype: Sequence at one end of the junction differs from germline and may be a read error. The chain combines TRBV7-6 with TRBJ2-5; the match to TRBD1 covers 10 bases. Germline V gene lookup returns CDR1 SGHVS and CDR2 FNYEAQ. This CDR3 contains 15 residues. The CDR3 DNA sequence: TGTGCTAGCAGCTTAGGGGACAGGGGTTCAGAGACCCAGTACTTC. Protein: CASSLGDRGSETQYF.

This clonotype was observed once. The chain is built from TRBV12-3 or TRBV12-4 and TRBJ2-7; 10 nucleotides line up with TRBD1. CDR3 length: 16 residues. V lost 4 bases, J lost 3 bases, and 9 bases stayed unmatched. The CDR3 loop reads CASSYSGTGAFYEQYF. DNA for the CDR3: TGTGCCAGCAGTTACTCCGGGACAGGGGCCTTCTACGAGCAGTACTTC.

As for this clonotype: The junction departs from the called germline gene at one end, perhaps through a read error. V gene TRBV7-2 combines with J gene TRBJ2-7; 7 bases are shared with TRBD2. The CDR3 is made up of 15 amino acids. Germline V gene sequence: CDR1 SGHTA, CDR2 FQGNSA. The CDR3: CASSQVTSEGNEQYF. In DNA, the CDR3 is TGCGCCAGCAGCCAGGTTACTAGCGAAGGGAACGAGCAGTACTTC.

V and J are TRBV20-1 and TRBJ2-5; 10 bases fit TRBD2. This CDR3 has 15 residues. Trimming removed 0 bases from V and 5 bases from J; junction bases left unmatched: 6. Germline CDR1 and CDR2: DFQATT and SNEGSKA (reference sequence). The CDR3: CSARDRLAGRETQYF. As DNA, the CDR3 is TGCAGTGCTAGAGATCGACTAGCGGGTCGGGAGACCCAGTACTTC.

The genes are TRBV10-3 and TRBJ2-5, with D tentatively TRBD1 or TRBD2 (7 bases each). CDR1 and CDR2 (germline): ENHRY, SYGVKD. The V gene lost 6 bases and the J gene lost 5 bases, with 16 bases spanning the gap. This CDR3 has 14 residues. The CDR3 coding sequence is TGTGCCATCAGCTCAGGGGGGGGGCTGGAGACCCAGTACTTC. Protein sequence: CAISSGGGLETQYF.

This rearrangement joins TRBV25-1 to TRBJ1-2; D is possibly TRBD1 (5 bases). The V end lost 6 bases, the J end lost 2 bases, and 13 bases lay between the germline ends. The germline CDR1 and CDR2 sequences are MGHDK and SYGVNS. The CDR3 is made up of 14 amino acids. CDR3 sequence reads: CASRGKGTNYGYTF. The CDR3 region has the DNA TGTGCCAGCAGGGGGAAGGGGACGAACTATGGCTACACCTTC.

The chain employs TRBV7-8 and TRBJ2-2; 11 bases are shared with TRBD2. The CDR3 spans 16 residues. Germline V gene sequence: CDR1 SGHVS, CDR2 FQNEAQ. Losses at the gene ends were 1 base for V and 4 bases for J; bases not matched to a gene: 2. CDR3 sequence (DNA): TGTGCCAGCAGCTTAGGACTAGCGGGACCCACCGGGGAGCTGTTTTTT. It codes for CASSLGLAGPTGELFF.

J is TRBJ2-5 and V is TRBV4-1, with D uncertain. Deletions cut 2 bases from V and 4 bases from J, with 17 bases between. CDR3 length: 16 residues. In germline, CDR1 is MGHRA, CDR2 YSYEKL. The CDR3 here is CASSQSGPTLGETQYF. The CDR3 nucleotides read TGCGCCAGCAGCCAATCTGGGCCAACCCTGGGAGAGACCCAGTACTTC.

The genes are TRBV29-1 and TRBJ1-1, with TRBD1 matching 7 bases. Germline V lookup: CDR1 SQVTM, CDR2 ANQGSEA. Trimming took 3 bases from V and 0 from J; bases not matched to a gene: 4. CDR3 length: 14 residues. CDR3 sequence reads: CSVEMQGVNTEAFF. In DNA, the CDR3 is TGCAGCGTTGAGATGCAGGGGGTGAACACTGAAGCTTTCTTT. The whole variable domain, filled in from reference TRBV29-1 and TRBJ1-1, reads SAVISQKPSRDICQRGTSLTIQCQVDSQVTMMFWYRQQPGQSLTLIATANQGSEATYESGFVIDKFPISRPNLTFSTLTVSNMSPEDSSIYLCSVEMQGVNTEAFFGQGTRLTVV.

Only a few counts were recorded for this clonotype. The rearrangement joins TRBV11-2 to TRBJ1-1, with 11 bases fitting TRBD1. J lost 4 bases, V lost 5 bases, and 6 bases had no gene match. Germline CDR1 SGHAT, CDR2 FQNNGV. The CDR3 has 15 residues. The DNA for the CDR3 is TGTGCCAGCAGCAGGGACAGGGGGTTTAGCACTGAAGCTTTCTTT. This codes for CASSRDRGFSTEAFF.

This clonotype was counted at least ten times. The chain joins TRBV2 to TRBJ2-7, with D perhaps TRBD1 (5 bases). CDR1 is SNHLY and CDR2 is FYNNEI in the germline V gene. V dropped 7 bases and J dropped 0 bases, with 13 bases sitting between them. This CDR3 spans 14 amino acids. The CDR3 reads CASMEQASSYEQYF. In DNA, the CDR3 is TGTGCCAGCATGGAACAGGCTAGCTCCTACGAGCAGTACTTC.

This clonotype was observed many times. The gene calls are TRBV12-3 or TRBV12-4 and TRBJ2-5; 8 bases match TRBD2. Trimming took 6 bases from V and 1 from J; bases not matched to a gene: 7. The length of the CDR3 is 15 residues. The CDR3 loop is CASRSGTRGQETQYF. CDR3 nucleotides: TGTGCCAGCAGGAGTGGGACTAGGGGCCAAGAGACCCAGTACTTC.

A few counts support this clonotype. CDR3 region: CSAREGRETQYF. As DNA, the CDR3 is TGCAGTGCTAGAGAGGGGAGAGAGACCCAGTACTTC. The rearrangement uses TRBV20-1 and TRBJ2-5; tentative D call: TRBD2 (5 bases). CDR1 DFQATT and CDR2 SNEGSKA come from the germline V gene (reference sequence). This CDR3 has 12 residues. Trimming shortened V by 0 bases and J by 4 bases, and 6 bases separated the two germline ends.

The chain couples TRBV12-3 or TRBV12-4 to TRBJ2-2, with 13 bases that match TRBD2. The CDR3 is 17 residues long. The V and J ends lost 6 bases and 5 bases, in that order; junction bases with no gene match: 9. The CDR3, as DNA: TGTGCCAGCAGGAGCGGGACTAGCGGGATTGGAACCGGGGAGCTGTTTTTT. Amino acid sequence: CASRSGTSGIGTGELFF.

The CDR3 DNA is TGTGCCAGCAGCCCGGCCCCGGGACAGGGGACCGGAAACACCATATATTTT. As protein: CASSPAPGQGTGNTIYF. This chain connects TRBV7-9 to TRBJ1-3, with 10 bases identical to TRBD1. V lost 5 bases, J lost 4 bases, and 11 bases stayed unmatched. The CDR3 has 17 amino acids. The germline gives CDR1 SEHNR, CDR2 FQNEAQ (reference sequence). Combining the CDR3 with reference TRBV7-9 and TRBJ1-3 gives the whole variable domain DTGVSQNPRHKITKRGQNVTFRCDPISEHNRLYWYRQTLGQGPEFLTYFQNEAQLEKSRLLSDRFSAERPKGSFSTLEIQRTEQGDSAMYLCASSPAPGQGTGNTIYFGEGSWLTVV.

This clonotype was picked up a small number of times. The J gene is TRBJ2-7, the V gene TRBV7-9; a weak D match, TRBD2 (5 bases). Looked up from germline, CDR1 is SEHNR and CDR2 is FQNEAQ (reference sequence). V lost 5 bases, J lost 12 bases, and 20 bases lay in between. The CDR3 has 13 residues. CDR3: CASSPPRDEALYF. The CDR3 DNA reads as TGTGCCAGCAGCCCCCCTCGGGATGAGGCTTTGTACTTC.

There are a few counts of this clonotype. This chain joins TRBV7-2 and TRBJ1-4, with D hard to call. The CDR3 has 14 residues. CDR1 is SGHTA and CDR2 is FQGNSA in the germline V gene. The V and J ends lost 2 bases and 5 bases respectively, with 9 bases between them. The CDR3 sequence: CASSLSGKNEKLFF. For the CDR3, the DNA is TGTGCCAGCAGCTTATCCGGGAAGAATGAAAAACTGTTTTTT.

Only a few counts were recorded for this clonotype. The chain recombines TRBV2 with TRBJ1-2; TRBD1 matches 7 bases. The CDR3 runs to 14 residues. The germline V gene has CDR1 SNHLY and CDR2 FYNNEI. Unmatched junction bases numbered 4, after V lost 1 base and J lost 5 bases. The CDR3 DNA reads TGTGCCAGCAGTGAAGACAGGGGAGGATATGGCTACACCTTC. It yields the protein CASSEDRGGYGYTF.

With regard to this clonotype: This CDR3 fails to terminate in the conserved phenylalanine or tryptophan, so it likely reflects a read error. The limits of the CDR3 on the DNA are not certain, so only TCRdb's listed CDR3 is given. The chain uses TRBV29-1 and TRBJ1-1; the table's D call, TRBD1, was not checked against the DNA. Germline-derived CDR1 and CDR2 are SQVTM and ANQGSEA. A total of 8 residues make up the CDR3, ends included. The CDR3 loop is CSVPSTSG.

This clonotype was detected a few times. This chain links TRBV9 with TRBJ2-7; possibly TRBD1 or TRBD2 for D (5 bases each). This CDR3 contains 14 residues. Trimming stripped 4 bases from V and 7 bases from J, with 18 bases between. Germline V gene data show CDR1 as SGDLS and CDR2 as YYNGEE. This CDR3 is CASSYGTRAGEQYF. As DNA, the CDR3 is TGTGCCAGCAGCTACGGGACGCGGGCCGGGGAGCAGTACTTC. The full variable domain, in which reference TRBV9 and TRBJ2-7 provide the parts outside the CDR3, is DSGVTQTPKHLITATGQRVTLRCSPRSGDLSVYWYQQSLDQGLQFLIQYYNGEERAKGNILERFSAQQFPDLHSELNLSSLELGDSALYFCASSYGTRAGEQYFGPGTRLTVT.

With regard to this clonotype: A read error is possible here, since a much larger clone lies one base away. This chain links TRBV7-2 with TRBJ2-7; D may correspond to TRBD1 or TRBD2 (5 bases each). Germline CDR1 SGHTA, CDR2 FQGNSA. CDR3 length: 14 residues. Trimming shortened V by 2 bases and J by 6 bases, and 14 bases separated the two germline ends. The CDR3 is CASSLQRGRVEQYF. The CDR3 bases are TGTGCCAGCAGCTTACAGAGGGGCAGGGTCGAGCAGTACTTC.

The V call is TRBV10-3, the J call TRBJ2-6, with TRBD1 matching 9 bases. This CDR3 has 17 residues. The germline gives CDR1 ENHRY, CDR2 SYGVKD. Trimming cost V 6 bases and J 2 bases; bases outside gene matches: 8. CDR3 protein: CAIRVGQGNTGANVLTF. For the CDR3, the DNA is TGTGCCATCAGGGTGGGACAGGGAAACACTGGGGCCAACGTCCTGACTTTC.